These T cell receptor beta chains were read from a single sample in a study of blood T cells in healthy people across ages. Via MiXCR, TCRdb re-called the 5' RACE reads, giving one row per CDR3 protein. The sample includes 750,000 to 1,000,000 distinct CDR3 sequences, about 29% of them seen just once. Separately, the same data were catalogued under a study of T cells of mothers and their children.

Material: blood. All receptors derive from a woman in her thirties or forties in good health. Each CDR3 is given with its conserved first and last residue. The D gene is left open where the match is weak. A row's size may be missing; if present it is once, few, many or a size class.

clone_size	v_call	j_call	d_call	cdr3_aa	cdr3_nt
many	TRBV27	TRBJ2-5	.	CASSFPGNRETQYF	TGTGCCAGCAGTTTCCCAGGGAACCGAGAGACCCAGTACTTC
.	TRBV12-3/TRBV12-4	TRBJ2-5	.	CASGRKGGGDEQYF	TGTGCCAGCGGGAGAAAAGGGGGCGGGGATGAGCAGTACTTC
.	TRBV7-8	TRBJ2-7	TRBD1	CASSWGQGPAYEQYF	TGTGCCAGCAGCTGGGGACAGGGTCCCGCCTACGAGCAGTACTTC
few	TRBV20-1	TRBJ2-5	.	CSARKGAGKETQYF	TGCAGTGCTAGAAAGGGTGCGGGGAAGGAGACCCAGTACTTC
many	TRBV7-8	TRBJ1-6	TRBD1	CASSPGTGDSPLHF	TGTGCCAGCAGCCCCGGGACAGGGGACTCACCCCTCCACTTT
.	TRBV21-1	TRBJ2-3	.	CASSKARSAGVRYPSGTDTQYF	TGTGCCAGCAGCAAAGCCCGGTCTGCGGGAGTACGTTACCCGTCGGGAACAGATACGCAGTATTTT
.	TRBV7-2	TRBJ2-1	TRBD2	CTSKSGGLNEQFF	TGTACCAGCAAGAGCGGGGGGCTCAATGAGCAGTTCTTC
many	TRBV24-1	TRBJ2-7	TRBD1	CATSDTGTGGYEQYF	TGTGCCACCAGTGATACCGGGACAGGGGGCTACGAGCAGTACTTC
.	TRBV4-3	TRBJ2-3	TRBD1	CASSKGPRDRSTDTQYF	TGCGCCAGCAGCAAAGGGCCCCGGGACAGGAGCACAGATACGCAGTATTTT
.	TRBV6-1	TRBJ1-1	TRBD1	CASIPTGGNTEAFF	TGTGCCAGTATCCCGACAGGGGGGAACACTGAAGCTTTCTTT
many	TRBV12-3/TRBV12-4	TRBJ1-1	.	CASSTGLWNTEAFF	TGTGCCAGCAGCACGGGACTGTGGAACACTGAAGCTTTCTTT
few	TRBV5-5	TRBJ2-3	TRBD1	CASSLVDVLWTGGTDTQYF	TGTGCCAGCAGCTTGGTGGACGTCTTGTGGACAGGGGGCACAGATACGCAGTATTTT
.	TRBV20-1	TRBJ1-5	.	CSARRGASNQPQHF	TGCAGTGCTAGACGGGGGGCGAGCAATCAGCCCCAGCATTTT
.	TRBV7-8	TRBJ2-2	TRBD1	CRSGTAYTGELFF	TGTCGTTCCGGGACAGCTTACACCGGGGAGCTGTTTTTT
.	TRBV6-5	TRBJ2-1	.	CASGDIYNEQFF	TGTGCCAGCGGAGACATTTACAATGAGCAGTTCTTC
.	TRBV7-3	TRBJ2-3	TRBD2	CASSRYLAGADTQYF	TGTGCCAGCAGCCGGTATCTAGCGGGGGCAGATACGCAGTATTTT
.	TRBV6-5	TRBJ1-3	.	CASSYSRGGSGNTIYF	TGTGCCAGCAGTTACTCAAGGGGGGGATCTGGAAACACCATATATTTT
.	TRBV7-9	TRBJ1-1	.	CASGARGVNTEAFF	TGTGCCAGCGGCGCACGGGGCGTGAACACTGAAGCTTTCTTT
few	TRBV29-1	TRBJ1-1	.	CSVVLNTEAFF	TGCAGCGTGGTTCTGAACACTGAAGCTTTCTTT
few	TRBV7-3	TRBJ2-1	TRBD2	CASSSVLAARGNEQFF	TGTGCCAGCAGCTCCGTACTAGCGGCCCGTGGTAATGAGCAGTTCTTC
few	TRBV25-1	TRBJ2-1	TRBD2	CASSDLLAGIHNEQFF	TGTGCCAGCAGTGATTTATTAGCGGGGATACACAATGAGCAGTTCTTC
few	TRBV7-9	TRBJ2-1	TRBD1	CASSKRTGGRNEQFF	TGTGCCAGCAGCAAGAGGACAGGGGGGCGGAATGAGCAGTTCTTC
many	TRBV20-1	TRBJ2-7	.	CSARDELEVTTGEQYF	TGCAGTGCTAGAGATGAGTTAGAGGTCACCACGGGCGAGCAGTACTTC
.	TRBV20-1	TRBJ2-7	.	CSAKPGAINYEQYF	TGCAGTGCCAAACCCGGGGCTATCAACTACGAGCAGTACTTC
.	TRBV5-1	TRBJ2-1	TRBD1	CASSVGGQDNEQFF	TGCGCCAGCAGCGTGGGGGGACAGGACAATGAGCAGTTCTTC
few	TRBV5-6	TRBJ2-7	.	CASSLPWPINYEQYF	TGTGCCAGCAGCTTGCCCTGGCCCATCAACTACGAGCAGTACTTC
.	TRBV7-2	TRBJ2-5	.	CASSLAGGGSMETQYF	TGTGCCAGCAGCTTAGCGGGGGGTGGGTCAATGGAGACCCAGTACTTC
.	TRBV28	TRBJ1-2	TRBD1	CASSFRQGGTNYGYTF	TGTGCCAGCAGTTTCCGACAGGGAGGGACTAACTATGGCTACACCTTC
.	TRBV29-1	TRBJ1-1	TRBD1	CSVEGTGVTEAFF	TGCAGCGTTGAAGGGACAGGGGTAACTGAAGCTTTCTTT
.	TRBV7-2	TRBJ1-1	TRBD1	CASTQGAGGGDTEVFF	TGTGCCAGCACTCAGGGGGCAGGGGGAGGTGACACTGAAGTTTTCTTT
.	TRBV28	TRBJ2-3	TRBD2	CASSLGLAGGLSTDTQYF	TGTGCCAGCAGTTTAGGACTAGCGGGGGGGCTCAGCACAGATACGCAGTATTTT
few	TRBV28	TRBJ1-5	.	CASRPGPGVPSNQPQHF	TGTGCCAGCAGACCGGGACCTGGGGTACCCAGCAATCAGCCCCAGCATTTT
.	TRBV18	TRBJ1-2	.	CASSPPTVEGGYTF	TGTGCCAGCTCACCACCAACGGTTGAGGGAGGCTACACCTTC
.	TRBV12-3/TRBV12-4	TRBJ1-1	TRBD1	CASRTTGGNTEAFF	TGTGCCAGCAGGACCACAGGGGGGAACACTGAAGCTTTCTTT
.	TRBV28	TRBJ2-7	TRBD2	CASSFISRLAGPYEQYF	TGTGCCAGCAGTTTTATATCGAGGCTAGCGGGTCCGTACGAGCAGTACTTC
.	TRBV28	TRBJ1-1	.	CASVDRNTEAFF	TGTGCCAGCGTGGACAGGAACACTGAAGCTTTCTTT
.	TRBV7-2	TRBJ2-3	TRBD2	CASSLGAGGDTQYF	TGTGCCAGCAGCTTAGGTGCGGGGGGGGATACGCAGTATTTT
few	TRBV7-8	TRBJ1-5	.	CASSLARVGNQPQHF	TGTGCCAGCAGCTTAGCCAGAGTGGGCAATCAGCCCCAGCATTTT
many	TRBV7-2	TRBJ2-7	.	CASSSGATYEQYF	TGTGCCAGCAGCTCCGGGGCTACTTACGAGCAGTACTTC
.	TRBV9	TRBJ2-7	.	CASSPLRGVINEQYF	TGTGCCAGCAGCCCCCTCCGGGGTGTCATCAATGAGCAGTACTTC
.	TRBV24-1	TRBJ2-7	.	CATSAAGSTYEQYF	TGTGCCACCAGTGCCGCAGGGTCCACCTACGAGCAGTACTTC
few	TRBV14	TRBJ1-3	.	CASSSRAFGSGNTIYF	TGTGCCAGCAGCAGCCGGGCCTTCGGGTCTGGAAACACCATATATTTT
few	TRBV4-1	TRBJ2-7	.	CASSLSKGVYEQYF	TGCGCCAGCAGCCTTTCAAAGGGGGTCTACGAGCAGTACTTC
.	TRBV29-1	TRBJ1-2	.	CSVAGGQALWYGYTF	TGCAGCGTTGCCGGGGGGCAGGCTCTATGGTATGGCTACACCTTC
few	TRBV7-9	TRBJ1-2	TRBD1	CASSLVRVRTGDGYTF	TGTGCCAGCAGCTTAGTCCGCGTGAGGACAGGGGATGGCTACACCTTC
many	TRBV7-2	TRBJ2-5	TRBD2	CASSTERGGQETQYF	TGTGCCAGCAGCACAGAGCGGGGGGGCCAAGAGACCCAGTACTTC
.	TRBV20-1	TRBJ2-6	TRBD1	CSAGTGAISGANVLTF	TGCAGTGCTGGGACAGGGGCCATCTCTGGGGCCAACGTCCTGACTTTC
many	TRBV4-1	TRBJ2-7	.	CASSQDTQKSSYEQYF	TGCGCCAGCAGCCAAGATACACAGAAGAGCTCCTACGAGCAGTACTTC
few	TRBV20-1	TRBJ2-1	TRBD2	CSARALAENNEQFF	TGCAGTGCTAGGGCCCTAGCGGAGAACAATGAGCAGTTCTTC
few	TRBV20-1	TRBJ1-1	.	CSATRQLNTEAFF	TGCAGTGCAACAAGACAACTCAACACTGAAGCTTTCTTT
.	TRBV20-1	TRBJ1-6	.	CSARPRERSYNSPLHF	TGCAGTGCTAGACCCAGGGAAAGGTCCTATAATTCACCCCTCCACTTT
few	TRBV7-2	TRBJ1-5	TRBD1	CASSPGQGPVNQPQHF	TGTGCCAGCAGCCCTGGACAGGGCCCCGTCAATCAGCCCCAGCATTTT
.	TRBV28	TRBJ2-5	TRBD2	CASSSLVGGQETQYF	TGTGCCAGCAGTTCCTTAGTGGGGGGGCAAGAGACCCAGTACTTC
many	TRBV29-1	TRBJ2-4	TRBD1	CSVANSGQGEDIQYF	TGCAGCGTTGCCAACTCGGGACAGGGAGAGGACATTCAGTACTTC
many	TRBV7-9	TRBJ2-1	TRBD2	CASSFPRTSELFNEQFF	TGTGCCAGCAGCTTTCCCCGGACTAGCGAACTGTTCAATGAGCAGTTCTTC